This is a list of T cell receptor beta chains from one sample in a study of shared clonotypes between healthy human individuals. TCRdb keeps only in-frame clones here, not all; method: immunoSEQ multiplex PCR. The sample carries under 700,000 clones, 85% to 95% recorded once. Sequencing was done on a sample of naive CD8+ T cells sorted from blood. These receptors originate from a woman in her twenties or thirties in good health. The CDR3 runs from the conserved cysteine through the conserved F or W. The D gene is left open where the match is weak. Clone size is stated in some rows and not others, as once, few, many or a class when expanded.

abundance	d_gene	v_gene	j_gene	CDR3aa	CDR3nt
-	-	TRBV27	TRBJ2-7	CASSETAPSYEQYF	TGTGCCAGCAGTGAGACGGCCCCATCCTACGAGCAGTACTTC
-	-	TRBV20-1	TRBJ2-1	CSARVGHEQFF	TGCAGTGCTAGAGTAGGCCATGAGCAGTTCTTC
once	-	TRBV9	TRBJ2-7	CASSPGGRNYEQYF	TGTGCCAGCAGCCCAGGAGGACGGAACTACGAGCAGTACTTC
-	-	TRBV27	TRBJ1-1	CASSLRGGAIEAFF	TGTGCCAGCAGTTTAAGAGGGGGTGCAATCGAAGCTTTCTTT
-	-	TRBV7-2	TRBJ2-7	CASSDLGFEQYF	TGTGCCAGCAGCGATTTGGGTTTCGAGCAGTACTTC
-	-	TRBV4-1	TRBJ2-7	CASSQSTSGSSYEQYF	TGCGCCAGCAGCCAATCTACTAGTGGCAGCTCCTACGAGCAGTACTTC
-	-	TRBV5-6	TRBJ2-7	CASRGEMSYEQYF	TGTGCCAGCAGGGGGGAGATGTCCTACGAGCAGTACTTC
-	TRBD1	TRBV7-9	TRBJ2-7	CASSLQTGSYEQYF	TGTGCCAGCAGCCTCCAGACAGGGTCCTACGAGCAGTACTTC
-	-	TRBV2	TRBJ1-5	CASSEALWKPQHF	TGTGCCAGCAGTGAAGCCTTGTGGAAGCCCCAGCATTTT
-	-	TRBV28	TRBJ2-7	CASSLNSFSHSEQYF	TGTGCCAGCAGTTTAAATTCGTTCAGCCACAGCGAGCAGTACTTC
-	-	TRBV6-5	TRBJ2-2	CASSYEGESTGELFF	TGTGCCAGCAGTTACGAAGGGGAAAGCACCGGGGAGCTGTTTTTT
-	TRBD2	TRBV9	TRBJ2-1	CASSQTSGESYNEQFF	TGTGCCAGCAGCCAAACTAGCGGGGAATCTTACAATGAGCAGTTCTTC
-	-	TRBV28	TRBJ2-7	CASSFGRFYEQYF	TGTGCCAGCAGTTTTGGTCGGTTCTACGAGCAGTACTTC
-	TRBD1	TRBV28	TRBJ2-7	CASSLLGTGAYEQYF	TGTGCCAGCAGTTTATTAGGGACAGGGGCGTACGAGCAGTACTTC
-	-	TRBV29-1	TRBJ2-7	CSVAPRSYEQYF	TGCAGCGTTGCCCCTAGATCCTACGAGCAGTACTTC
once	-	TRBV28	TRBJ1-1	CASSLAALTEAFF	TGTGCCAGCAGTTTGGCAGCGCTTACTGAAGCTTTCTTT
-	-	TRBV5-4	TRBJ2-7	CASSLTESYEQYF	TGTGCCAGCAGCCTCACAGAGTCCTACGAGCAGTACTTC
-	-	TRBV27	TRBJ1-4	CASSLAGAGGKLFF	TGTGCCAGCAGTCTAGCCGGGGCCGGCGGAAAACTGTTTTTT
-	TRBD2	TRBV5-1	TRBJ2-1	CASSLGLAGKPYNEQFF	TGCGCCAGCAGCTTGGGACTAGCGGGTAAACCCTACAATGAGCAGTTCTTC
-	-	TRBV7-9	TRBJ1-5	CASSLGQGGPGEPQHF	TGTGCCAGCAGCTTAGGCCAGGGAGGTCCCGGGGAGCCCCAGCATTTT
-	TRBD1	TRBV27	TRBJ1-1	CASSLHRGNTEAFF	TGTGCCAGCAGTTTACACAGGGGGAACACTGAAGCTTTCTTT
-	TRBD2	TRBV28	TRBJ2-7	CASSLNSGSYEQYF	TGTGCCAGCAGTTTAAATAGCGGGAGTTACGAGCAGTACTTC